The rows below give T cell receptor beta chains drawn from one sample of a study of blood T cell repertoires in COVID-19. Clones were read by immunoSEQ multiplex PCR, and TCRdb kept only the in-frame ones, dropping some. The sample includes approximately 130,000 clones, 88% of them seen just once. The sequencing sample was made of peripheral blood. The source of these receptors is a human donor in a cohort sampled during active COVID-19. Both conserved end residues are part of each CDR3. D genes are given only for firm matches. Not all rows give a size; the values are once, few, many and, for expanded clones, a class.

clone size,D gene,V gene,J gene,CDR3 protein,CDR3 DNA
few,TRBD1,TRBV28,TRBJ1-1,CASSSLGTGVTEAFF,TGTGCCAGCAGTTCCCTCGGGACAGGGGTAACTGAAGCTTTCTTT
.,.,TRBV6-4,TRBJ1-6,CASRESSGDRLYNSPLHF,TGTGCCAGCAGAGAATCCTCAGGGGACCGACTTTATAATTCACCCCTCCACTTT
.,TRBD1,TRBV28,TRBJ1-6,CATGRDRGLDNSPLHF,TGTGCCACGGGTCGGGACAGGGGGTTAGACAATTCACCCCTCCACTTT
.,.,TRBV6-5,TRBJ1-1,CASNRGRGGTEAFF,TGTGCCAGCAATCGGGGCCGCGGAGGGACTGAAGCTTTCTTT
.,.,TRBV5-1,TRBJ2-7,CASSKDRPYEQYF,TGCGCCAGCAGCAAGGACAGACCCTACGAGCAGTACTTC
.,TRBD1,TRBV5-1,TRBJ1-4,CASSLTGGYEKLFF,TGCGCCAGCAGCTTGACAGGGGGCTATGAAAAACTGTTTTTT
once,.,TRBV7-9,TRBJ1-1,CASGDTNTEAFF,TGTGCCAGCGGGGACACCAACACTGAAGCTTTCTTT
.,.,TRBV18,TRBJ2-7,CASSLQVSYEQYF,TGTGCCAGCTCACTACAGGTATCCTACGAGCAGTACTTC
.,TRBD2,TRBV7-9,TRBJ2-3,CASSSRLAGRTDTQYF,TGTGCCAGCAGCTCCCGGCTAGCGGGAAGAACAGATACGCAGTATTTT
.,TRBD2,TRBV14,TRBJ2-7,CASSHIRGVEQYF,TGTGCCAGCAGCCATATCCGGGGGGTCGAGCAGTACTTC
.,.,TRBV6-6,TRBJ1-1,CASSYNGARTEAFF,TGTGCCAGCAGTTACAATGGGGCGCGAACTGAAGCTTTCTTT
.,TRBD1,TRBV5-1,TRBJ1-1,CASSGQGNTEAFF,TGCGCCAGCAGCGGACAGGGGAACACTGAAGCTTTCTTT
.,TRBD1,TRBV2,TRBJ2-1,CASSERGQGAGNEQFF,TGTGCCAGCAGTGAGAGGGGGCAGGGGGCAGGCAATGAGCAGTTCTTC
.,TRBD2,TRBV5-1,TRBJ2-7,CASSLPTSGGEQYF,TGCGCCAGCAGCTTGCCGACTAGCGGCGGAGAGCAGTACTTC
.,TRBD1,TRBV6-5,TRBJ2-3,CASSYRQGSTDTQYF,TGTGCCAGCAGTTACCGACAGGGGAGTACAGATACGCAGTATTTT
.,.,TRBV5-8,TRBJ2-3,CASSAGLNLGLDTQYF,TGTGCCAGCAGCGCGGGACTCAATTTGGGGTTGGATACGCAGTATTTT
.,TRBD1,TRBV5-1,TRBJ2-5,CASSLGDRGSETQYF,TGCGCCAGCAGCTTGGGGGACAGGGGATCAGAGACCCAGTACTTC
.,TRBD2,TRBV29-1,TRBJ2-7,CSVEGLAAYEQYF,TGCAGCGTTGAAGGACTAGCCGCCTACGAGCAGTACTTC
.,.,TRBV3-1/TRBV3-2,TRBJ1-2,CASSQGSSSSDGYTF,TGTGCCAGCAGCCAAGGTAGCAGCAGTTCGGATGGCTACACCTTC
once,TRBD2,TRBV27,TRBJ2-4,CASSSLGTNKNIQYF,TGTGCCAGCAGTTCACTCGGGACTAACAAAAACATTCAGTACTTC
.,TRBD1,TRBV13,TRBJ1-2,CASSLSDGTGINGYTF,TGTGCCAGCAGCCTTAGCGACGGGACAGGGATAAATGGCTACACCTTC
.,.,TRBV18,TRBJ1-6,CASSRDTNSPLHF,TGTGCCAGCTCACGGGACACCAATTCACCCCTCCACTTT
many,.,TRBV3-1/TRBV3-2,TRBJ1-5,CASSQGGQPQHF,TGTGCCAGCAGCCAAGGAGGTCAGCCCCAGCATTTT
.,TRBD2,TRBV7-2,TRBJ2-7,CASSLVAGANYEQYF,TGTGCCAGCAGCTTGGTAGCGGGCGCAAACTACGAGCAGTACTTC
.,.,TRBV28,TRBJ2-7,CASSLGGTASYEQYF,TGTGCCAGCAGTTTAGGCGGGACAGCATCCTACGAGCAGTACTTC
.,.,TRBV7-9,TRBJ1-4,CASCLSGGDEKLFF,TGTGCCAGCTGTCTGTCGGGGGGTGATGAAAAACTGTTTTTT
.,TRBD2,TRBV18,TRBJ2-7,CASSAQRGPMEQYF,TGTGCCAGCTCAGCTCAGCGGGGGCCAATGGAGCAGTACTTC
.,.,TRBV7-9,TRBJ1-1,CASAGGTDTEAFF,TGTGCCAGTGCGGGAGGCACGGACACTGAAGCTTTCTTT
.,TRBD1,TRBV6-6,TRBJ1-5,CASSPRQGAQPQHF,TGTGCCAGCAGTCCTCGACAGGGGGCCCAGCCCCAGCATTTT
.,.,TRBV5-1,TRBJ1-1,CASSLQDMNTEAFF,TGCGCCAGCAGCTTACAGGACATGAACACTGAAGCTTTCTTT
.,.,TRBV5-3,TRBJ1-1,CARSLGRRLMGGEQAAFF,TGTGCCAGAAGCTTGGGACGAAGACTAATGGGCGGGGAACAAGCGGCTTTCTTT
few,.,TRBV6-4,TRBJ2-3,CASSDGLDTDTQYF,TGTGCCAGCAGTGACGGTTTAGACACAGATACGCAGTATTTT
.,.,TRBV28,TRBJ1-4,CASSPPRGMDEKLFF,TGTGCCAGCAGCCCCCCGCGGGGGATGGATGAAAAACTGTTTTTT
once,TRBD2,TRBV10-3,TRBJ2-5,CAISAQGGGAQETQYF,TGTGCCATCAGCGCCCAGGGCGGGGGGGCCCAAGAGACCCAGTACTTC
.,.,TRBV6-6,TRBJ1-3,CASSYQGTSGNTIYF,TGTGCCAGCAGTTACCAGGGGACCTCTGGAAACACCATATATTTT
.,TRBD1,TRBV9,TRBJ1-6,CASSDKTGENSPLHF,TGTGCCAGCAGCGATAAAACAGGGGAAAATTCACCCCTCCACTTT
.,.,TRBV11-2,TRBJ2-7,CASSLFVAGARSYEQYF,TGTGCCAGCAGCTTATTTGTTGCGGGGGCTAGGTCCTACGAGCAGTACTTC
.,TRBD2,TRBV6-6,TRBJ2-1,CASSDLAGGHSEQFF,TGTGCCAGCAGTGACTTAGCGGGCGGCCATTCCGAGCAGTTCTTC
.,.,TRBV4-2,TRBJ1-5,CASSQEPDQPQHF,TGTGCCAGCAGCCAAGAACCAGATCAGCCCCAGCATTTT
.,.,TRBV4-2,TRBJ2-1,CASSQDSEYSYNEQFF,TGTGCCAGCAGCCAAGATAGCGAATACTCCTACAATGAGCAGTTCTTC
.,.,TRBV20-1,TRBJ2-3,CSAEGVDTQYF,TGCAGTGCCGAGGGCGTAGATACGCAGTATTTT
few,TRBD1,TRBV7-7,TRBJ2-2,CASSRTGTGMNTGELFF,TGTGCTAGCAGCCGAACCGGGACAGGGATGAACACCGGGGAGCTGTTTTTT
.,.,TRBV29-1,TRBJ2-1,CSSQIAAYNEQFF,TGCAGCTCCCAAATAGCGGCCTACAATGAGCAGTTCTTC
.,TRBD1,TRBV19,TRBJ2-6,CASTRAGGLNGANVLTF,TGTGCCAGTACTCGGGCAGGGGGTCTTAATGGGGCCAACGTCCTGACTTTC
.,.,TRBV10-1,TRBJ2-1,CATASEEGEQFF,TGCGCCACCGCATCGGAGGAGGGTGAGCAGTTCTTC
.,TRBD1,TRBV5-1,TRBJ2-7,CASSPGQGAGYEQYF,TGCGCCAGCAGCCCGGGACAGGGGGCCGGATACGAGCAGTACTTC
.,TRBD2,TRBV30,TRBJ2-5,CAWSAGLAGAQETQYF,TGTGCCTGGAGTGCGGGACTAGCGGGGGCCCAAGAGACCCAGTACTTC
once,.,TRBV5-1,TRBJ2-1,CASSLVVSSYNEQFF,TGCGCCAGCAGCTTGGTTGTCTCCTCCTACAATGAGCAGTTCTTC
.,TRBD2,TRBV3-1/TRBV3-2,TRBJ2-1,CASSHAYSGGAGEQFF,TGTGCCAGCAGCCATGCTTATAGCGGGGGGGCCGGTGAGCAGTTCTTC
.,.,TRBV11-2,TRBJ1-2,CASSLDHPGRNYGYTF,TGTGCCAGCAGCTTGGACCACCCCGGGAGAAACTATGGCTACACCTTC
.,.,TRBV30,TRBJ2-5,CAWSPSAGHETQYF,TGTGCCTGGAGTCCCTCGGCAGGGCATGAGACCCAGTACTTC
.,TRBD2,TRBV18,TRBJ2-1,CASSSTRTSGTYNEQFF,TGTGCCAGCTCATCGACACGGACTAGCGGGACCTACAATGAGCAGTTCTTC
.,TRBD2,TRBV7-2,TRBJ2-7,CASGPGGAGTSYEQYF,TGTGCCAGCGGCCCTGGGGGAGCGGGGACCTCCTACGAGCAGTACTTC
few,TRBD2,TRBV4-2,TRBJ2-2,CASSRGLVSGGNTGELFF,TGTGCCAGCAGCCGGGGGTTGGTGTCGGGAGGGAACACCGGGGAGCTGTTTTTT